A single sample is the source of the 27 T cell receptor beta chains below, sequenced in a study of blood T cell repertoires in COVID-19. Sequenced by immunoSEQ multiplex PCR; TCRdb stores in-frame clones only, minus some. Here the sample spans approximately 87,000 clones, approximately 80% being singletons. Sequences were obtained from peripheral blood. The receptors come from a woman at least 80 years old with acute or convalescent COVID-19.

V is TRBV4-2 and J is TRBJ2-5; TRBD2 agrees at 8 bases. Germline loops: CDR1 LGHNA, CDR2 YNFKEQ. The ends lost 1 base at V and 4 bases at J; junction bases unmatched: 11. The CDR3 extends over 17 amino acids. The CDR3 reads CASSQGGAGEPGETQYF. The CDR3 DNA follows: TGTGCCAGCAGCCAAGGGGGAGCGGGGGAACCGGGAGAGACCCAGTACTTC.

This chain joins TRBV19 and TRBJ2-5; 11 bases agree with TRBD1. The CDR3 runs 17 residues. Germline assignment: CDR1 LNHDA and CDR2 SQIVND (reference sequence). V was clipped by 0 bases and J by 3 bases; unmatched bases: 6. CDR3: CASSIEGTGGSKETQYF. The CDR3 DNA sequence: TGTGCCAGTAGTATAGAAGGGACAGGGGGGTCCAAAGAGACCCAGTACTTC.

This clone was detected only a few times. The J gene is TRBJ1-2, the V gene TRBV5-1, with D unclear. Germline V lookup: CDR1 SGHRS, CDR2 YFSETQ. With 1 base removed from V and 6 bases from J, the gap between germline ends came to 10 bases. The CDR3 is 13 residues long. Written as DNA, the CDR3 is TGCGCCAGCAGCTTGAGCCCTCAGGATGGCTACACCTTC. Translation gives CASSLSPQDGYTF. Together with reference TRBV5-1 and TRBJ1-2, the CDR3 gives the full variable domain: KAGVTQTPRYLIKTRGQQVTLSCSPISGHRSVSWYQQTPGQGLQFLFEYFSETQRNKGNFPGRFSGRQFSNSRSEMNVSTLELGDSALYLCASSLSPQDGYTFGSGTRLTVV.

The chain is built from TRBV3-1 (or the pseudogene TRBV3-2) and TRBJ2-1, with D possibly being TRBD2 (6 bases). The CDR3 sequence is 14 residues long. The germline CDR1 and CDR2 sequences are LGHDT and YNNKEL (reference sequence). The V gene lost 1 base and the J gene lost 9 bases, with 13 bases spanning the gap. Here the CDR3 reads CASSQVLASLEQFF. The CDR3 region has the DNA TGTGCCAGCAGCCAAGTTCTAGCGAGCCTTGAGCAGTTCTTC.

This sequence joins TRBV28 and TRBJ1-1; the D gene is possibly TRBD1 (5 bases). Trimming left V 4 bases short and J 2 bases short, with 14 bases between. The CDR3 contains 15 residues. Per germline, CDR1 MDHEN and CDR2 SYDVKM. CDR3 nucleotide sequence: TGTGCCAGCAGTTCCCTGATGGGGCTAAACACTGAAGCTTTCTTT. Amino acids: CASSSLMGLNTEAFF.

The chain recombines TRBV7-9 with TRBJ1-6; D perhaps matches TRBD1 (6 bases). Germline values: CDR1 SEHNR, CDR2 FQNEAQ (reference sequence). V gave up 5 bases and J gave up 7 bases, with 18 bases separating them. The CDR3 contains 16 residues. For the CDR3, the DNA is TGTGCCAGCAGCCGAGACAACAGGGTCCCCAATTCACCCCTCCACTTT. It specifies CASSRDNRVPNSPLHF.

The genes are TRBV6-5 and TRBJ2-4; possible D gene TRBD2, 5 bases. The V end lost 0 bases, the J end lost 5 bases, and 8 bases lay between the germline ends. Germline CDR1 reads MNHEY; CDR2 reads SVGAGI. CDR3 length equals 14 residues. CDR3 in amino acids: CASSYSGVENIQYF. The CDR3 DNA reads as TGTGCCAGCAGTTACTCGGGAGTCGAAAACATTCAGTACTTC.

J is TRBJ2-3 and V is TRBV5-6; D possibly corresponds to TRBD1 (6 bases). Deletions cut 7 bases from V and 6 bases from J, with 15 bases between. CDR3 length equals 13 residues. Germline CDR1 is SGHDT and CDR2 is YYEEEE. This CDR3 reads CASFGGTGDTQYF. DNA of the CDR3: TGTGCCAGCTTCGGAGGAACAGGGGATACGCAGTATTTT.

This chain links TRBV6-1 with TRBJ1-4; D perhaps matches TRBD1 (5 bases). This CDR3 spans 13 amino acids. The germline gives CDR1 MNHNS, CDR2 SASEGT. Trimming shortened V by 2 bases and J by 15 bases, and 16 bases separated the two germline ends. CDR3 loop: CASSEFGGNWVFF. CDR3 nucleotides: TGTGCCAGCAGTGAATTCGGGGGAAATTGGGTGTTTTTT.

This rearrangement joins TRBV3-1 (or the pseudogene TRBV3-2) to TRBJ2-3; 8 positions match TRBD2. This CDR3 comprises 16 residues. Germline loops: CDR1 LGHDT, CDR2 YNNKEL (reference sequence). Losses at the gene ends were 4 bases for V and 0 bases for J; bases not matched to a gene: 6. CDR3 DNA sequence: TGTGCCAGCAGCCTCGGGAGGGGGGGGAGCACAGATACGCAGTATTTT. It specifies CASSLGRGGSTDTQYF.

The chain couples TRBV7-9 to TRBJ1-1, with D maybe TRBD1 (6 bases). Germline V CDR1 and CDR2: SEHNR, FQNEAQ (reference sequence). Deletions cut 4 bases from V and 0 bases from J, with 12 bases between. The CDR3 is made up of 15 amino acids. Here the CDR3 reads CASSSRDNMNTEAFF. As DNA, the CDR3 is TGTGCCAGCAGCTCCAGGGACAATATGAACACTGAAGCTTTCTTT.

This sequence joins TRBV7-2 and TRBJ2-1; 9 bases fit TRBD2. With V trimmed by 2 bases and J by 3 bases, 8 bases remained unmatched. The germline V gene has CDR1 SGHTA and CDR2 FQGNSA. The CDR3 totals 17 residues. CDR3 DNA sequence: TGTGCCAGCAGCTTATCGGTTAGCGGGGGCCGCTACAATGAGCAGTTCTTC. It yields the protein CASSLSVSGGRYNEQFF.

The chain is built from TRBV28 and TRBJ1-2; the match to TRBD1 covers 9 bases. The germline V gene has CDR1 MDHEN and CDR2 SYDVKM. This CDR3 contains 14 residues. V shed 5 bases, J shed 6 bases, and the junction held 7 bases outside the gene matches. The CDR3 loop reads CASSINRGLDGYTF. CDR3 bases: TGTGCCAGCAGTATAAACAGGGGGCTAGATGGCTACACCTTC.

This clone was seen only a few times. This chain uses TRBV30 with TRBJ1-1; D perhaps matches TRBD1 (6 bases). The germline V gene encodes CDR1 GTSNPN and CDR2 SVGIG (reference sequence). There are 12 residues in the CDR3. Deletions cut 5 bases from V and 7 bases from J, with 14 bases between. CDR3 sequence reads: CAWYADSDEAFF. The CDR3 DNA is TGTGCCTGGTATGCGGACAGCGATGAAGCTTTCTTT.

The chain has TRBV5-1 and TRBJ1-2; TRBD1 agrees at 8 bases. The germline V gene has CDR1 SGHRS and CDR2 YFSETQ. This CDR3 region has 12 residues. The V and J ends lost 4 bases and 8 bases, in that order; junction bases with no gene match: 4. CDR3 DNA sequence: TGCGCCAGCAGCCCCGACAGGGGAGGCTACACCTTC. Translated, it gives CASSPDRGGYTF. The full variable domain, rest sourced from reference TRBV5-1 and TRBJ1-2, is KAGVTQTPRYLIKTRGQQVTLSCSPISGHRSVSWYQQTPGQGLQFLFEYFSETQRNKGNFPGRFSGRQFSNSRSEMNVSTLELGDSALYLCASSPDRGGYTFGSGTRLTVV.

V and J are TRBV29-1 and TRBJ1-2; possibly TRBD1 for D (5 bases). Germline V gives CDR1 SQVTM, CDR2 ANQGSEA. V lost 1 base and J lost 7, with 19 bases in between. This CDR3 contains 15 residues. CDR3 in DNA: TGCAGCGTTGAAGTCGTTGGGCAAGGGGTGGGTGGCTACACCTTC. This codes for CSVEVVGQGVGGYTF.

V is TRBV21-1 and J is TRBJ2-1; the listed D gene, TRBD2, was not tested against the DNA. TRBV21-1 is noted as a pseudogene. The length of the CDR3 is 16 residues. This CDR3 is CASCRPAGGAYNEQFF. CDR3 coding DNA: TGTGCCAGCTGCCGCCCCGCGGGGGGGGCCTACAATGAGCAGTTCTTC.

The V call is TRBV2, the J call TRBJ2-7, with TRBD2 matching 8 bases. This CDR3 spans 14 amino acids. Per the germline V gene, CDR1 is SNHLY and CDR2 is FYNNEI. J lost 7 bases, V lost 8 bases, and 13 bases had no gene match. The CDR3 here is CASDSGGAGLEQYF. CDR3 bases: TGTGCCAGCGACTCGGGAGGGGCAGGCCTAGAGCAGTACTTC.

This clone appeared once. V is TRBV14 and J is TRBJ1-1; D uncertain. V lost 2 bases and J 5 bases, leaving 6 bases between the germline ends. The germline V gene encodes CDR1 SGHDN and CDR2 FVKESK. The CDR3 runs 12 residues. This chain's CDR3 is CASSQRSTEAFF. The CDR3 DNA reads as TGTGCCAGCAGCCAACGCAGTACTGAAGCTTTCTTT.

In its sample, this clone was seen once. The chain is built from TRBV11-2 and TRBJ2-2; D is undetermined. Germline CDR1 SGHAT, CDR2 FQNNGV. CDR3 length: 18 amino acids. With 5 bases removed from V and 2 bases from J, the gap between germline ends came to 21 bases. CDR3 amino acids: CASSPHKVRMGNTGELFF. CDR3 coding DNA: TGTGCCAGCAGCCCCCACAAAGTACGAATGGGCAACACCGGGGAGCTGTTTTTT.

The CDR3: CASSLLEGTGRGAYEQYF. DNA for the CDR3: TGTGCCAGCAGTTTATTGGAGGGGACAGGGAGGGGAGCCTACGAGCAGTACTTC. The chain joins TRBV28 to TRBJ2-7; 9 bases agree with TRBD1. Germline CDR1 is MDHEN and CDR2 is SYDVKM. V dropped 1 base and J dropped 2; count of bases not matched to a gene: 12. There are 18 residues in the CDR3.

This chain links TRBV28 with TRBJ1-4; D possibly corresponds to TRBD1 (6 bases). V dropped 6 bases and J dropped 7 bases, with 15 bases sitting between them. Germline V lookup: CDR1 MDHEN, CDR2 SYDVKM. CDR3 size: 14 residues. The CDR3: CASRNFRGGEKLFF. The DNA of the CDR3 is TGTGCCAGCAGAAATTTCAGGGGTGGTGAAAAACTGTTTTTT.

This sequence joins TRBV11-2 and TRBJ2-2; D may be TRBD2 (5 bases). The V end lost 7 bases, the J end lost 7 bases, and 13 bases lay between the germline ends. Germline V gene sequence: CDR1 SGHAT, CDR2 FQNNGV. The CDR3 contains 13 residues. CDR3 loop: CASTPLGGGELFF. CDR3 bases: TGTGCCAGCACCCCACTAGGAGGCGGGGAGCTGTTTTTT. Filled out from reference TRBV11-2 and TRBJ2-2, the complete variable domain reads EAGVAQSPRYKIIEKRQSVAFWCNPISGHATLYWYQQILGQGPKLLIQFQNNGVVDDSQLPKDRFSAERLKGVDSTLKIQPAKLEDSAVYLCASTPLGGGELFFGEGSRLTVL.

The J gene is TRBJ2-4, the V gene TRBV4-1; TRBD2 matches at 9 bases. This CDR3 has 20 residues. V was clipped by 0 bases and J by 0 bases; unmatched bases: 12. Germline V gives CDR1 MGHRA, CDR2 YSYEKL. The CDR3 nucleotides read TGCGCCAGCAGCCAAGATAAGATGTGGACTAGCGTTCTAGCCAAAAACATTCAGTACTTC. This encodes CASSQDKMWTSVLAKNIQYF.

V usage is TRBV5-4 and J usage is TRBJ2-2; 8 bases line up with TRBD2. CDR1 is SGHNT, CDR2 YYREEE, per germline (reference sequence). J lost 4 bases, V lost 4 bases, and 9 bases had no gene match. The CDR3 is 16 residues long. CDR3 bases: TGTGCCAGCAGCCTCGGGGGGGCCGTTATCACCGGGGAGCTGTTTTTT. It yields the protein CASSLGGAVITGELFF.

The rearrangement joins TRBV19 to TRBJ2-7, with 9 bases fitting TRBD2. The ends lost 11 bases at V and 5 bases at J; junction bases unmatched: 13. CDR1 and CDR2 (germline): LNHDA, SQIVND (reference sequence). CDR3 size: 14 residues. CDR3 sequence: CAHLTRIAGDEQYF. Here the CDR3 DNA reads TGTGCCCATCTCACGCGAATAGCGGGGGACGAGCAGTACTTC.

This clone appeared a single time. The CDR3, as DNA: TGCGCCAGCAGCCAGGAAGCGGGTATCTCTGGGGCCAACGTCCTGACTTTC. Translation: CASSQEAGISGANVLTF. The J gene is TRBJ2-6, the V gene TRBV4-1; possibly TRBD2 for D (6 bases). This CDR3 contains 17 residues. Trimming removed 3 bases from V and 0 bases from J, with 12 bases in between. From germline, CDR1 is MGHRA and CDR2 YSYEKL.